This is a list of T cell receptor beta chains from one sample in a study of T cells in Graves' hyperthyroidism and ophthalmopathy. Each CDR3 protein gets one entry after TCRdb re-called the multiplex PCR reads with MiXCR. Among 300,000 to 350,000 distinct CDR3 sequences listed, around a sixth were seen once. Sequencing input: blood. These receptors were taken from a woman aged 35 to 49 with Graves' ophthalmopathy. The CDR3 runs from the conserved cysteine through the conserved F or W. D genes are given only for firm matches. Not every row has a clone size; where given, it reads once, few, many or a size class.

abundance: many; d_gene: TRBD1; j_gene: TRBJ2-1; len: 14; v_gene: TRBV20-1; CDR3aa: CSASWDRRYNEQFF; CDR3nt: TGCAGTGCTAGCTGGGACAGACGCTACAATGAGCAGTTCTTC
abundance: many; d_gene: .; j_gene: TRBJ1-1; len: 15; v_gene: TRBV30; CDR3aa: CAWSVLIAAGAEAFF; CDR3nt: TGTGCCTGGAGTGTACTCATTGCGGCCGGCGCTGAAGCTTTCTTT
abundance: many; d_gene: .; j_gene: TRBJ2-7; len: 15; v_gene: TRBV15; CDR3aa: CATSITGPSSYEQYF; CDR3nt: TGTGCCACCAGTATTACCGGGCCGAGCTCCTACGAGCAGTACTTC
abundance: many; d_gene: .; j_gene: TRBJ1-1; len: 14; v_gene: TRBV11-2; CDR3aa: CASSLPTMNTEAFF; CDR3nt: TGTGCCAGCAGCTTACCAACCATGAACACTGAAGCTTTCTTT
abundance: many; d_gene: TRBD2; j_gene: TRBJ2-7; len: 16; v_gene: TRBV12-5; CDR3aa: CASGFGTSGRPYEQYF; CDR3nt: TGTGCTAGTGGTTTCGGGACTAGCGGACGACCCTACGAGCAGTACTTC
abundance: many; d_gene: .; j_gene: TRBJ2-7; len: 12; v_gene: TRBV29-1; CDR3aa: CSVGFGPYEQYF; CDR3nt: TGCAGCGTTGGTTTCGGACCCTACGAGCAGTACTTC
abundance: many; d_gene: .; j_gene: TRBJ1-2; len: 13; v_gene: TRBV20-1; CDR3aa: CSASPDPNYGYTF; CDR3nt: TGCAGTGCCAGCCCGGACCCTAACTATGGCTACACCTTC
abundance: many; d_gene: .; j_gene: TRBJ2-2; len: 15; v_gene: TRBV7-8; CDR3aa: CASSIRDILTGELFF; CDR3nt: TGTGCCAGCAGCATCCGGGACATCCTAACCGGGGAGCTGTTTTTT
abundance: once; d_gene: .; j_gene: TRBJ2-6; len: 17; v_gene: TRBV12-3/TRBV12-4; CDR3aa: CASSFIGVGSGANVLTF; CDR3nt: TGTGCCAGCAGTTTCATAGGGGTGGGGTCTGGGGCCAACGTCCTGACTTTC
abundance: many; d_gene: .; j_gene: TRBJ1-1; len: 14; v_gene: TRBV24-1; CDR3aa: CATSDPREGTEAFF; CDR3nt: TGTGCCACCAGTGACCCTAGGGAGGGCACTGAAGCTTTCTTT
abundance: many; d_gene: TRBD1; j_gene: TRBJ2-2; len: 14; v_gene: TRBV10-3; CDR3aa: CATQGSPNTGELFF; CDR3nt: TGTGCCACACAGGGGTCCCCGAACACCGGGGAGCTGTTTTTT
abundance: many; d_gene: TRBD1; j_gene: TRBJ1-1; len: 14; v_gene: TRBV6-5; CDR3aa: CASSLDRGMSEAFF; CDR3nt: TGTGCCAGCAGTTTAGACAGGGGAATGAGTGAAGCTTTCTTT
abundance: many; d_gene: .; j_gene: TRBJ2-5; len: 14; v_gene: TRBV20-1; CDR3aa: CSANEWGIQQTQYF; CDR3nt: TGCAGTGCTAACGAATGGGGGATTCAACAGACCCAGTACTTC
abundance: .; d_gene: .; j_gene: TRBJ2-5; len: 16; v_gene: TRBV6-2/TRBV6-3; CDR3aa: CASSYSLAADQETQYF; CDR3nt: TGTGCCAGCAGTTACTCGTTGGCAGCGGATCAAGAGACCCAGTACTTC
abundance: many; d_gene: .; j_gene: TRBJ2-2; len: 13; v_gene: TRBV6-2/TRBV6-3; CDR3aa: CASSYLQTGELFF; CDR3nt: TGTGCCAGCAGTTACTTGCAGACCGGGGAGCTGTTTTTT
abundance: many; d_gene: .; j_gene: TRBJ2-7; len: 15; v_gene: TRBV6-1; CDR3aa: CASSEDVGGFYEQYF; CDR3nt: TGTGCCAGCAGTGAAGATGTTGGGGGGTTCTACGAGCAGTACTTC
abundance: many; d_gene: .; j_gene: TRBJ2-4; len: 12; v_gene: TRBV30; CDR3aa: CAWTEAKNIQYF; CDR3nt: TGTGCCTGGACCGAAGCCAAAAACATTCAGTACTTC
abundance: many; d_gene: TRBD2; j_gene: TRBJ2-7; len: 16; v_gene: TRBV7-8; CDR3aa: CASSLSALAGVYEQYF; CDR3nt: TGTGCCAGCAGCCTTAGCGCACTAGCGGGAGTGTACGAGCAGTACTTC
abundance: many; d_gene: TRBD1; j_gene: TRBJ2-7; len: 14; v_gene: TRBV5-1; CDR3aa: CASSVRTGDYEQYF; CDR3nt: TGCGCCAGCAGCGTTCGAACAGGGGACTACGAGCAGTACTTC
abundance: few; d_gene: TRBD1; j_gene: TRBJ1-2; len: 14; v_gene: TRBV6-1; CDR3aa: CASSPIQGAQGYTF; CDR3nt: TGTGCCAGCAGTCCGATACAGGGGGCGCAAGGCTACACCTTC
abundance: many; d_gene: TRBD2; j_gene: TRBJ2-2; len: 17; v_gene: TRBV28; CDR3aa: CASSPGGRLAGTGELFF; CDR3nt: TGTGCCAGCAGCCCGGGGGGTCGGCTAGCGGGGACCGGGGAGCTGTTTTTT
abundance: few; d_gene: TRBD1; j_gene: TRBJ1-2; len: 12; v_gene: TRBV28; CDR3aa: CASSIDRVKYTF; CDR3nt: TGTGCCAGCAGCATTGACAGGGTGAAGTACACCTTC
abundance: many; d_gene: .; j_gene: TRBJ1-2; len: 15; v_gene: TRBV4-3; CDR3aa: CASSQVPGANYGYTF; CDR3nt: TGCGCCAGCAGTCAAGTCCCGGGGGCGAACTATGGCTACACCTTC
abundance: many; d_gene: .; j_gene: TRBJ2-2; len: 14; v_gene: TRBV5-1; CDR3aa: CASSFRGLTGELFF; CDR3nt: TGCGCCAGCAGCTTTCGAGGGCTCACCGGGGAGCTGTTTTTT